This T cell receptor beta chain was captured by sequencing in a study of radiotherapy plus CTLA-4 blockade in lung cancer. Looking at the study overall: Objective responses were documented in about 20% of patients, with disease control in about 31%.

General study results and limits: Per reports, early blood T cell clone dynamics, plus interferon-beta, forecast response most strongly.

Sequenced by immunoSEQ multiplex PCR; TCRdb stores in-frame clones only, minus some. The sample comprises approximately 47,000 clones, almost 65% of which are singletons, and roughly 18% rests with the top ten. Details on this clone: The target antigen is unknown. An end of the junction differs from the germline gene, which may be a read error.

This specimen was peripheral blood, taken from a patient treated with radiotherapy plus ipilimumab. This receptor was identified in a human donor with non-small cell lung cancer who had a partial response to radiotherapy plus ipilimumab.

The CDR3 protein is CASRGGAIGGYTF. As DNA, the CDR3 is TGTGCTAGCAGAGGGGGGGCAATAGGTGGCTACACCTTC. The chain employs TRBV6-5 and TRBJ1-2, with D possibly TRBD1 on 6 matching bases. The CDR3 loop spans 13 amino acids. Germline V CDR1 and CDR2: MNHEY, SVGAGI.